The 20 T cell receptor beta chains listed next were all sequenced from one sample in a study of shared clonotypes between healthy human individuals. Repertoires were generated with immunoSEQ multiplex PCR, while TCRdb's copy carries only in-frame clones and drops some. The sample contains around 2,000,000 clones, about 95% of which appear only once. Naive CD8 cells were CD45RO-negative, positively selected for CCR7, excluding terminally differentiated effector memory CD45RA+ cells. Sequenced: naive CD8+ T cells sorted from blood. Every receptor here comes from a man aged 18 to 35 in good health.

The CDR3 DNA reads TGTGCCAGCAGCTTGAACAGGGGCACAGATACGCAGTATTTT. It is translated as CASSLNRGTDTQYF. The chain employs TRBV5-4 and TRBJ2-3, with TRBD1 as a possible D gene (6 bases). CDR1 SGHNT and CDR2 YYREEE come from the germline V gene (reference sequence). The CDR3 length is 14 residues. V gave up 1 base and J gave up 1 base, with 7 bases separating them.

Here the CDR3 DNA reads TGTGCCAGCAGCCTCCCCCGGACTCTAATGGGACATGAGCAGTTCTTC. Protein product: CASSLPRTLMGHEQFF. V usage is TRBV25-1 and J usage is TRBJ2-1, with D perhaps TRBD1 or TRBD2 (5 bases each). The CDR3 consists of 16 residues. V was pared by 6 bases and J by 8 bases, with 23 bases between. Germline values: CDR1 MGHDK, CDR2 SYGVNS.

As concerns this clone: This sample includes further DNA sequences coding for the same CDR3. The chain combines TRBV27 with TRBJ2-7; possible D gene TRBD2, 6 bases. V gave up 6 bases and J gave up 0 bases, with 9 bases separating them. CDR1 is MNHEY and CDR2 is SMNVEV in the germline V gene (reference sequence). CDR3 length: 13 amino acids. The CDR3 spells CASRGLSSYEQYF. CDR3 in DNA: TGTGCCAGCAGGGGACTGAGCTCCTACGAGCAGTACTTC.

The chain links TRBV28 to TRBJ2-7; 8 nucleotides line up with TRBD2. CDR1 and CDR2 from the germline V gene are MDHEN and SYDVKM. V lost 5 bases, J lost 6 bases, and 15 bases stayed unmatched. The CDR3 contains 16 residues. CDR3 sequence reads: CASSLRPSGTRSEQYF. The CDR3 nucleotides are TGTGCCAGCAGTCTAAGGCCGTCCGGGACTAGAAGCGAGCAGTACTTC.

V is TRBV4-3 and J is TRBJ2-3, with D unclear. Germline CDR1 and CDR2: LGHNA and YSLEER. The CDR3 is 15 residues long. The ends were cut back, 4 bases at V and 2 bases at J, with 13 bases in the middle. Written as DNA, the CDR3 is TGCGCCAGCAGCCGGCTAACTACAGTCACAGATACGCAGTATTTT. This gives the protein CASSRLTTVTDTQYF.

This sequence joins TRBV11-2 and TRBJ1-6; tentatively, D is TRBD1 (6 bases). V lost 8 bases and J 7 bases, leaving 18 bases between the germline ends. The CDR3 is 15 amino acids. Per germline, CDR1 SGHAT and CDR2 FQNNGV. CDR3 protein: CASRPAAGVNSPLHF. The CDR3 nucleotides are TGTGCCAGCCGCCCGGCGGCAGGGGTGAATTCACCCCTCCACTTT. Full variable domain (remainder filled in from reference TRBV11-2 and TRBJ1-6): EAGVAQSPRYKIIEKRQSVAFWCNPISGHATLYWYQQILGQGPKLLIQFQNNGVVDDSQLPKDRFSAERLKGVDSTLKIQPAKLEDSAVYLCASRPAAGVNSPLHFGNGTRLTVT.

The chain couples TRBV29-1 to TRBJ2-3; D perhaps matches TRBD2 (6 bases). CDR3 length equals 15 residues. With 4 bases removed from V and 2 bases from J, the gap between germline ends came to 16 bases. Germline V gives CDR1 SQVTM, CDR2 ANQGSEA. Here the CDR3 reads CSVAPASEITDTQYF. The CDR3 DNA follows: TGCAGCGTTGCCCCTGCTAGCGAGATCACAGATACGCAGTATTTT.

V and J are TRBV19 and TRBJ1-5; 8 bases line up with TRBD1. Unmatched junction bases numbered 7, after V lost 1 base and J lost 8 bases. The CDR3 covers 15 residues. The germline CDR1 and CDR2 sequences are LNHDA and SQIVND (reference sequence). The CDR3: CASSIGGRGREPQHF. In DNA form, the CDR3 reads TGTGCCAGTAGTATAGGGGGCAGGGGGCGGGAGCCCCAGCATTTT.

This chain links TRBV4-3 with TRBJ2-6; TRBD1 is a possible D gene (5 bases). The CDR3 loop spans 17 amino acids. V was shortened by 0 bases and J by 2 bases, with 11 bases between the two germline ends. Germline V gives CDR1 LGHNA, CDR2 YSLEER. DNA of the CDR3: TGCGCCAGCAGCCAAGATTCGAAGGGGCCTGGGGCCAACGTCCTGACTTTC. Translated: CASSQDSKGPGANVLTF.

This sequence joins TRBV4-1 and TRBJ2-1, with 11 positions matching TRBD2. The J segment lost 8 bases and the V segment lost 4 bases, leaving 10 bases of the junction unmatched. The germline gives CDR1 MGHRA, CDR2 YSYEKL. The CDR3 has 16 amino acids. CDR3 in amino acids: CASSPWEGLADHEQFF. The CDR3, as DNA: TGCGCCAGCAGCCCTTGGGAGGGACTAGCGGACCATGAGCAGTTCTTC.

The chain has TRBV10-3 and TRBJ1-2, with D perhaps TRBD1 (5 bases). Per the germline V gene, CDR1 is ENHRY and CDR2 is SYGVKD. The CDR3 loop spans 15 amino acids. Trimming shortened V by 0 bases and J by 4 bases, and 12 bases separated the two germline ends. The CDR3 spells CAISESPQGGYGYTF. As DNA, the CDR3 is TGTGCCATCAGTGAGTCTCCGCAGGGAGGCTATGGCTACACCTTC.

In this sample, this clone turned up once. V is TRBV7-2 and J is TRBJ2-1; 11 nucleotides line up with TRBD2. The CDR3 sequence is 17 residues long. Germline V gene sequence: CDR1 SGHTA, CDR2 FQGNSA. V trimming: 0 bases; J trimming: 5 bases; junction bases outside the gene matches: 6. The CDR3 DNA reads as TGTGCCAGCAGCTTAGCTCTTAGCGGGGGGGCCCACAATGAGCAGTTCTTC. Amino acids: CASSLALSGGAHNEQFF. Together with reference TRBV7-2 and TRBJ2-1, the CDR3 gives the full variable domain: GAGVSQSPSNKVTEKGKDVELRCDPISGHTALYWYRQSLGQGLEFLIYFQGNSAPDKSGLPSDRFSAERTGGSVSTLTIQRTQQEDSAVYLCASSLALSGGAHNEQFFGPGTRLTVL.

This clone was seen once. This sequence joins TRBV11-2 and TRBJ2-7, with D perhaps TRBD1 (6 bases). V dropped 6 bases and J dropped 3 bases, with 21 bases sitting between them. CDR1 SGHAT and CDR2 FQNNGV come from the germline V gene. The CDR3 is 16 residues long. Here the CDR3 reads CASSPGAPTGFYEQYF. Here the CDR3 DNA reads TGTGCCAGCAGTCCCGGGGCGCCGACAGGATTCTACGAGCAGTACTTC.

As for this clone: Distinct nucleotide sequences in the sample also encode this CDR3. V usage is TRBV6-5 and J usage is TRBJ2-1; a possible D gene is TRBD1 (5 bases). The CDR3 runs 14 residues. Trimming took 2 bases from V and 2 from J, leaving 7 bases between them. CDR1 and CDR2 from the germline V gene are MNHEY and SVGAGI. CDR3 sequence reads: CASSYADTYNEQFF. Written as DNA, the CDR3 is TGTGCCAGCAGTTACGCGGACACCTACAATGAGCAGTTCTTC.

The chain joins TRBV13 to TRBJ2-2; TRBD2 agrees at 7 bases. Germline V gene lookup returns CDR1 PRHDT and CDR2 FYEKMQ (reference sequence). The CDR3 length is 16 residues. The trim removed 5 bases at V and 4 bases at J, leaving 10 bases unmatched. The CDR3 spells CASSPGLVAGTGELFF. DNA for the CDR3: TGTGCCAGCAGCCCAGGACTAGTAGCGGGCACCGGGGAGCTGTTTTTT.

Turning to this clone: Other DNA sequences in the sample encode the same CDR3. V usage is TRBV9 and J usage is TRBJ2-3; unclear D gene. V was clipped by 0 bases and J by 3 bases, with 8 bases between them. Germline V gives CDR1 SGDLS, CDR2 YYNGEE. The CDR3 is 14 residues long. The CDR3: CASSVEGVTDTQYF. For the CDR3, the DNA is TGTGCCAGCAGCGTAGAGGGCGTGACAGATACGCAGTATTTT.

To note about this clone: This same CDR3 is encoded by further DNA sequences in the sample. V usage is TRBV9 and J usage is TRBJ2-5; TRBD2 matches at 7 bases. Germline CDR1 is SGDLS and CDR2 is YYNGEE. This CDR3 is built from 14 residues. The V and J ends lost 0 bases and 5 bases, in that order; junction bases with no gene match: 4. As DNA, the CDR3 is TGTGCCAGCAGCGTAGACTCCGGGGGGGAGACCCAGTACTTC. This gives the protein CASSVDSGGETQYF.

As regards this clone: One end of the junction is discordant with germline, which a read error may explain. CDR3 residues: CASSPGTVYEQYF. The CDR3 DNA reads as TGTGCTAGCAGCCCCGGGACTGTCTACGAGCAGTACTTC. This chain links TRBV7-7 with TRBJ2-7; D is perhaps TRBD2 (6 bases). The CDR3 runs to 13 residues. Germline CDR1 SSHAT, CDR2 FNYEAQ (reference sequence).

The rearrangement joins TRBV7-2 to TRBJ2-3; D gene uncertain. This CDR3 is 15 amino acids long. V gave up 4 bases and J gave up 0 bases, with 11 bases separating them. Germline CDR1 SGHTA, CDR2 FQGNSA. The CDR3 nucleotides read TGTGCCAGCAGCTCCCCTCTGGTGAGCACAGATACGCAGTATTTT. Amino acid sequence: CASSSPLVSTDTQYF.

The V call is TRBV28, the J call TRBJ1-1, with 9 bases matching TRBD1. Germline trimming cut 5 bases from V and 2 bases from J; bases unmatched to any gene: 3. The V gene's germline CDR1 is MDHEN and CDR2 SYDVKM. CDR3 length equals 14 residues. CDR3 in amino acids: CASSHRGRNTEAFF. Written as DNA, the CDR3 is TGTGCCAGCAGTCACAGGGGGCGCAACACTGAAGCTTTCTTT.